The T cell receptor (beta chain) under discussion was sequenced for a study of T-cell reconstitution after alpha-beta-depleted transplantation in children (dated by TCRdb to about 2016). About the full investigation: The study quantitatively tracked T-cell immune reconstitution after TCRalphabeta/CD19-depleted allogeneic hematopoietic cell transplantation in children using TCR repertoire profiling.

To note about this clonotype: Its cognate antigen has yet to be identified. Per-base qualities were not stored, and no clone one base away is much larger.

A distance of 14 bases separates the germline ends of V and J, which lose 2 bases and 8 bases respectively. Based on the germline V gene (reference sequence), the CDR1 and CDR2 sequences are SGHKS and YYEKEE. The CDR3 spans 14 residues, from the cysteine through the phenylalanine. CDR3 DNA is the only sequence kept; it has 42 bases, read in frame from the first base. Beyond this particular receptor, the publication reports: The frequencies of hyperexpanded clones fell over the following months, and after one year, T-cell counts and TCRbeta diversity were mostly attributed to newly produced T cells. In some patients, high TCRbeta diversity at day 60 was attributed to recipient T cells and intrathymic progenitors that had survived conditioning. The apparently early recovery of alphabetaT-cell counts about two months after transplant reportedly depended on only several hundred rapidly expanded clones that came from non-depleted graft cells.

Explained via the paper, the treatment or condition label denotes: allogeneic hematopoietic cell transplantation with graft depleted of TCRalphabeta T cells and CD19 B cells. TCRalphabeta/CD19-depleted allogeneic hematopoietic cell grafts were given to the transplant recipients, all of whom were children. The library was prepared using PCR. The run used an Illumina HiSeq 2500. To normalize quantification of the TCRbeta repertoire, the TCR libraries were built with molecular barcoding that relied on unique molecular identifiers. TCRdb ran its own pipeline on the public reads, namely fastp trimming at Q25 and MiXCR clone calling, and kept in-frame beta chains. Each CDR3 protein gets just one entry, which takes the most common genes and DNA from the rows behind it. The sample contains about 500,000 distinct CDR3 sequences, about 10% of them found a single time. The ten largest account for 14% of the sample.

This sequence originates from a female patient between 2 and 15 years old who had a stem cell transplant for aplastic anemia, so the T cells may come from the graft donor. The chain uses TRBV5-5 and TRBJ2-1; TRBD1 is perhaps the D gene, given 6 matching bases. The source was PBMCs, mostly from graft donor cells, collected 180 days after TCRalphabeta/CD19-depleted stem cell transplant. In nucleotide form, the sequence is TGTGCCAGCAGCTTTCGGCCAGGGGTGTATGAGCAGTTCTTC. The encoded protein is CASSFRPGVYEQFF.